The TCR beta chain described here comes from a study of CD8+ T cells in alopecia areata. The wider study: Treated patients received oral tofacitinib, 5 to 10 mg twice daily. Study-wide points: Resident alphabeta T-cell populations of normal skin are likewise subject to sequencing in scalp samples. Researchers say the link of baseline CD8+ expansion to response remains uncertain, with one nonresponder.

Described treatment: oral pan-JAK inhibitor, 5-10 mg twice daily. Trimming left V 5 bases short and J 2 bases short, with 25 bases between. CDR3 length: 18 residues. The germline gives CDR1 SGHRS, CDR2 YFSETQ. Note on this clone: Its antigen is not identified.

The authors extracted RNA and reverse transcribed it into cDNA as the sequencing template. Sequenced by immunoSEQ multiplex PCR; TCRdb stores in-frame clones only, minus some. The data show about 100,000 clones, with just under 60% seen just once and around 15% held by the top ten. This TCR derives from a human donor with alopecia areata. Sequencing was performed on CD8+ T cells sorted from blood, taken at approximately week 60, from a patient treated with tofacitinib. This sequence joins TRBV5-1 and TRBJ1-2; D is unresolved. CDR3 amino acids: CASSYWELMRGQNYGYTF. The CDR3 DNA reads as TGCGCCAGCAGTTATTGGGAGTTAATGCGTGGGCAGAACTATGGCTACACCTTC.